Only a few counts were recorded for the clone carrying this TCR beta chain. Its antigen remains unknown. Amplification of TCR alpha and beta CDR3 regions from RNA used iRepertoire nested multiplex PCR. Input was about 85-400 ng of tissue mRNA or PBMC total RNA. TCRdb fed the multiplex PCR reads into MiXCR, producing one record per CDR3 protein. The table records about 130,000 distinct CDR3 sequences, about 22% of them present only once. This sample is part of a study of glioma-infiltrating T cells. Overall study findings and caveats: Very few CDR3 sequences were shared between tissue and blood. Above-expected tissue-blood divergence occurred in all gliomas, most in low-grade ones.

V was pared by 0 bases and J by 5 bases, with 14 bases between. Germline loops: CDR1 SNHLY, CDR2 FYNNEI. CDR3 length equals 16 residues. V and J are TRBV2 and TRBJ2-1; D is uncertain. This clonotype originated in a human donor with low-grade glioma or glioblastoma, undergoing nonglioma brain surgery, or in good health (not recorded which). The sample comprised glioma tissue, nonneoplastic brain tissue, or PBMCs (not recorded which). CDR3 sequence reads: CASSEAGVAPHNEQFF. The CDR3 DNA reads as TGTGCCAGCAGTGAAGCCGGAGTAGCTCCCCACAATGAGCAGTTCTTC.